This T cell receptor beta chain was obtained from a study of blood T cell repertoires in COVID-19. Overall study: From T cells, B-cell-depleted T cells, or PBMCs came the material, which was cDNA or gDNA.

Individuals drawn from around 25 US areas were about 18 to 100 years old. Cohort allocation depended upon clinical history that participants reported. Regarding this clone: Distinct nucleotide sequences in the sample also encode this CDR3.

As originally analysed: Nucleated cell counts were estimated from reference gene primer amplification. The table came from immunoSEQ multiplex PCR; TCRdb's copy has only in-frame clones and leaves some out. V, J and clone size reflect that table, while D and trimming were determined from the DNA. The sample lists 250,000 or so clones, 88% occurring once. This sequence was found in a woman in her forties with acute COVID-19. Sequencing used PBMCs or T cells enriched from blood (not recorded which).

CDR3 protein: CASSLGGGSYNEQFF. The CDR3, as DNA: TGCGCCAGCAGCTTGGGCGGGGGCTCCTACAATGAGCAGTTCTTC. The chain uses TRBV5-1 and TRBJ2-1; 7 bases line up with TRBD2. CDR1 and CDR2 (germline): SGHRS, YFSETQ. The CDR3 runs to 15 residues. J lost 0 bases, V lost 0 bases, and 0 bases had no gene match.